The T cell receptor beta chain under discussion was sequenced for a study of cytomegalovirus exposure and HLA in healthy donors. To note about this clone: What it binds is unknown.

The PCR was carried out with 60 Vbeta primers and 13 Jbeta primers. The table came from immunoSEQ multiplex PCR; TCRdb's copy has only in-frame clones and leaves some out. The sample includes 100,000 to 150,000 clones, around 84% of them seen just once. Study-level findings and limits: Sequencing likely generated an artifact that appeared as a cluster of highly shared sequence variants.

Unmatched junction bases numbered 3, after V lost 10 bases and J lost 5 bases. This CDR3 contains 13 residues. The germline CDR1 and CDR2 sequences are MDHEN and SYDVKM. All the people who gave samples were healthy bone marrow donors. The V call is TRBV28, the J call TRBJ1-3; 12 bases are shared with TRBD1. The sequence was obtained from a woman in her thirties or forties in good health and CMV-seronegative. The sample taken for sequencing was PBMCs. CDR3 loop: CATRDRGRNTIYF. As DNA, the CDR3 is TGTGCCACCCGGGACAGGGGGCGAAACACCATATATTTT.